This T cell receptor beta chain was obtained from a study of blood T cell repertoires in COVID-19. Study-level information: T cells, B-cell-depleted T cells, or PBMCs provided the cDNA or gDNA that served as material.

Original data processing: From reference gene primer amplification, estimates of nucleated cell counts were derived. Here immunoSEQ multiplex PCR was the method, and the copy in TCRdb shows in-frame clones only, minus some. The V and J calls and clone size come from that table; D and trimming were worked out from the DNA. The profile shows 85,000 to 100,000 clones, roughly 84% of them singletons. CDR1 and CDR2 (germline): SGHTA, FQGNSA. V shed 7 bases, J shed 4 bases, and the junction held 11 bases outside the gene matches. CDR3 size: 15 residues. The chain carries TRBV7-2 and TRBJ2-5; TRBD1 matches 8 bases. This TCR derives from a woman aged 55-69 years with acute or convalescent COVID-19. Sequenced sample: peripheral blood. CDR3 sequence reads: CASTRPGQGSETQYF. The DNA of the CDR3 is TGTGCCAGCACCCGTCCTGGACAGGGATCAGAGACCCAGTACTTC.